One and the same sample provided the 22 T cell receptor beta chains below, sequenced in a study of T cell responses to AZD1222 COVID-19 vaccine. Clones were sequenced by immunoSEQ multiplex PCR, and TCRdb holds only the in-frame ones, with some missing. The data hold roughly 40,000 clones, with approximately 90% observed a single time. Material: peripheral blood, obtained 28 days after the second AZD1222 dose. The receptors derive from an adult who received the AZD1222 COVID-19 vaccine.

The rearrangement links TRBV9 to TRBJ2-2; TRBD1 or TRBD2 may be the D gene (6 bases each). The CDR3 contains 17 residues. Germline loops: CDR1 SGDLS, CDR2 YYNGEE. The V end lost 3 bases, the J end lost 1 base, and 16 bases lay between the germline ends. DNA of the CDR3: TGTGCCAGCAGCGCCGTTAGGGGGGCTGAGAACACCGGGGAGCTGTTTTTT. Translation: CASSAVRGAENTGELFF. The full variable domain, in which reference TRBV9 and TRBJ2-2 provide the parts outside the CDR3, is DSGVTQTPKHLITATGQRVTLRCSPRSGDLSVYWYQQSLDQGLQFLIQYYNGEERAKGNILERFSAQQFPDLHSELNLSSLELGDSALYFCASSAVRGAENTGELFFGEGSRLTVL.

The chain couples TRBV9 to TRBJ2-2, with 10 nucleotides matching TRBD2. J gave up 4 bases and V 3 bases, and 15 bases lay outside the gene matches. Germline CDR1 is SGDLS and CDR2 is YYNGEE. This CDR3 region has 19 residues. CDR3 sequence reads: CASSDPLAGAALATGELFF. The CDR3 nucleotides read TGTGCCAGCAGCGACCCCCTAGCGGGGGCCGCCCTCGCCACCGGGGAGCTGTTTTTT.

The CDR3 protein is CASSPAGSHEQYF. The CDR3 DNA sequence: TGTGCCAGCTCACCGGCAGGGAGCCACGAGCAGTACTTC. The chain has TRBV18 and TRBJ2-7, with D perhaps TRBD1 or TRBD2 (5 bases each). Trimming took off 3 bases at V and 5 bases at J, with 11 bases between the two ends. This CDR3 spans 13 amino acids. In germline, CDR1 is KGHSH, CDR2 LQKENI.

The chain couples TRBV29-1 to TRBJ2-7; TRBD1 matches 11 bases. There are 13 residues in the CDR3. V dropped 7 bases and J dropped 7; count of bases not matched to a gene: 9. CDR1 is SQVTM, CDR2 ANQGSEA, per germline. In DNA form, the CDR3 reads TGCAGCGCCGGGACAGGGGGTCCTCGGGAGCAGTACTTC. It encodes CSAGTGGPREQYF.

This clone appeared once. The chain combines TRBV7-2 with TRBJ2-3; TRBD2 agrees at 8 bases. V shed 7 bases, J shed 4 bases, and the junction held 4 bases outside the gene matches. Looked up from germline, CDR1 is SGHTA and CDR2 is FQGNSA. The CDR3 spans 13 residues. CDR3 in amino acids: CASKFGGADTQYF. For the CDR3, the DNA is TGTGCCAGCAAATTCGGGGGGGCAGATACGCAGTATTTT.

The gene calls are TRBV19 and TRBJ2-5, with D tentatively TRBD2 (6 bases). The length of the CDR3 is 15 residues. Germline CDR1 LNHDA, CDR2 SQIVND (reference sequence). Trimming took off 6 bases at V and 0 bases at J, with 14 bases between the two ends. DNA of the CDR3: TGTGCCAGTAGCCTTGCGGGGCAGTACCAAGAGACCCAGTACTTC. This gives the protein CASSLAGQYQETQYF.

The J gene is TRBJ2-1, the V gene TRBV6-2 or TRBV6-3; maybe TRBD2 (7 bases). Germline V CDR1 and CDR2: MNHEY, SVGEGT. V was shortened by 5 bases and J by 7 bases, with 15 bases between the two germline ends. CDR3 length equals 14 residues. The CDR3 loop reads CASSRLEGGNEQFF. CDR3 nucleotides: TGTGCCAGCAGTAGGCTCGAGGGGGGGAATGAGCAGTTCTTC.

The chain combines TRBV7-6 with TRBJ1-6; no firm D call. CDR1 and CDR2 (germline): SGHVS, FNYEAQ. CDR3 length equals 15 residues. Trimming stripped 5 bases from V and 0 bases from J, with 8 bases between. The CDR3, as DNA: TGTGCCAGCAGCCAGAGCAGCTCCTATAATTCACCCCTCCACTTT. As protein: CASSQSSSYNSPLHF.

The chain is built from TRBV6-4 and TRBJ1-1, with unresolved D. Germline V CDR1 and CDR2: MRHNA, SNTAGT. V lost 4 bases and J 5 bases, leaving 17 bases between the germline ends. The CDR3 is 15 amino acids. The CDR3 sequence is CASSASPGPETEAFF. The CDR3 nucleotides are TGTGCCAGCAGTGCTTCCCCCGGACCCGAGACTGAAGCTTTCTTT.

This clone has just one count. The V gene is TRBV19, the J gene TRBJ1-4; D uncertain. The V end lost 5 bases, the J end lost 8 bases, and 18 bases lay between the germline ends. The germline gives CDR1 LNHDA, CDR2 SQIVND (reference sequence). CDR3 length: 15 residues. The CDR3 nucleotides read TGTGCCAGTAGTCCTACTCTACCTGGGAGGGAAAAACTGTTTTTT. It encodes CASSPTLPGREKLFF.

As DNA, the CDR3 is TGTGCCAGCAGCGTAGCTAGCGGGAGTTCGAACACCGGGGAGCTGTTTTTT. Encoded protein: CASSVASGSSNTGELFF. The chain employs TRBV5-5 and TRBJ2-2; 10 bases line up with TRBD2. From germline, CDR1 is SGHKS and CDR2 YYEKEE (reference sequence). V shed 4 bases and J 0 bases; nucleotides not matched to a gene: 6. The CDR3 loop spans 17 amino acids.

This rearrangement joins TRBV29-1 to TRBJ1-2, with 10 bases matching TRBD1. The J segment lost 3 bases and the V segment lost 7 bases, leaving 8 bases of the junction unmatched. The length of the CDR3 is 14 residues. Germline CDR1 reads SQVTM; CDR2 reads ANQGSEA. This CDR3 reads CSATGQGGDYGYTF. The CDR3 region has the DNA TGCAGCGCCACAGGACAGGGGGGAGACTATGGCTACACCTTC.

This sequence joins TRBV10-2 and TRBJ2-1; 9 bases map to TRBD2. The CDR3 extends over 16 amino acids. The trim removed 2 bases at V and 0 bases at J, leaving 2 bases unmatched. CDR1 WSHSY and CDR2 SAAADI come from the germline V gene. The CDR3: CASSEPSGVSYNEQFF. Written as DNA, the CDR3 is TGCGCCAGCAGTGAGCCTAGCGGGGTCTCCTACAATGAGCAGTTCTTC.

CDR3 sequence reads: CASSFGDTGELFF. The CDR3 coding sequence is TGTGCCAGCAGTTTTGGGGACACCGGGGAGCTGTTTTTT. The chain links TRBV6-4 to TRBJ2-2; D not resolved. This CDR3 has 13 residues. V was trimmed by 5 bases and J by 3 bases, leaving 7 bases between them. CDR1 is MRHNA and CDR2 is SNTAGT in the germline V gene.

The CDR3 is CASIRGGTSFNEQFF. The CDR3 DNA is TGTGCCAGCATCCGGGGAGGGACTAGCTTTAATGAGCAGTTCTTC. V usage is TRBV7-9 and J usage is TRBJ2-1; 9 bases match TRBD2. The J segment lost 7 bases and the V segment lost 7 bases, leaving 11 bases of the junction unmatched. Germline-derived CDR1 and CDR2 are SEHNR and FQNEAQ (reference sequence). The CDR3 spans 15 residues.

V and J are TRBV29-1 and TRBJ2-7; D possibly corresponds to TRBD1 (5 bases). CDR1 is SQVTM and CDR2 is ANQGSEA in the germline V gene. V was pared by 4 bases and J by 7 bases, with 14 bases between. The CDR3 contains 12 residues. CDR3 sequence: CSVGQGTSEQYF. CDR3 bases: TGCAGCGTTGGTCAGGGTACCTCGGAGCAGTACTTC.

As for this clone: Other DNA sequences in the same sample also yield this CDR3. The J gene is TRBJ2-1, the V gene TRBV24-1, with a tentative D call TRBD2 (6 bases). V was clipped by 9 bases and J by 1 base, with 12 bases between them. Germline CDR1 KGHDR, CDR2 SFDVKD. The CDR3 loop spans 14 amino acids. The DNA of the CDR3 is TGTGCCACCTCGAGGAGCGGGTCCTACAATGAGCAGTTCTTC. It yields the protein CATSRSGSYNEQFF.

The rearrangement uses TRBV5-5 and TRBJ1-2, with 9 bases lining up with TRBD1. Germline lookup yields CDR1 SGHKS and CDR2 YYEKEE (reference sequence). The CDR3 has 13 amino acids. V trimming: 3 bases; J trimming: 8 bases; junction bases outside the gene matches: 5. The CDR3 DNA reads TGTGCCAGCAGCTGGGGACAGGGAAGAGGCTACACCTTC. It is translated as CASSWGQGRGYTF.

On this clone: The junction and the germline gene differ at one end; a read error may be behind it. The genes are TRBV7-7 and TRBJ2-2; tentatively, D is TRBD1 (5 bases). This CDR3 is 15 amino acids long. Germline V gives CDR1 SSHAT, CDR2 FNYEAQ (reference sequence). The DNA for the CDR3 is TGTGCTAGCAGCTTAGCCAGGGATGGAACCGGGGAGCTGTTTTTT. It specifies CASSLARDGTGELFF.

The J gene is TRBJ2-7, the V gene TRBV11-1; possibly TRBD2 for D (5 bases). Germline CDR1 and CDR2: SGHAT and FQDESV (reference sequence). With 3 bases removed from V and 5 bases from J, the gap between germline ends came to 11 bases. There are 13 residues in the CDR3. DNA for the CDR3: TGTGCCAGCAGCTTGACGGGATTAGACGAGCAGTACTTC. Its translation is CASSLTGLDEQYF.

This sequence joins TRBV3-1 (or the pseudogene TRBV3-2) and TRBJ2-7; 9 positions agree with TRBD1. V lost 4 bases to trimming and J lost 3 bases; unmatched junction nucleotides: 4. The CDR3 contains 14 residues. From germline, CDR1 is LGHDT and CDR2 YNNKEL (reference sequence). CDR3 protein: CASSPTGGYYEQYF. For the CDR3, the DNA is TGTGCCAGCAGCCCTACAGGGGGCTACTACGAGCAGTACTTC.

V gene TRBV25-1 combines with J gene TRBJ1-6, with 7 bases that match TRBD1. Per germline, CDR1 MGHDK and CDR2 SYGVNS. This CDR3 region has 15 residues. Germline trimming cut 3 bases from V and 7 bases from J; bases unmatched to any gene: 6. The DNA for the CDR3 is TGTGCCAGCAGTGATACCGGGACAGTGAATTCACCCCTCCACTTT. Encoded protein: CASSDTGTVNSPLHF.